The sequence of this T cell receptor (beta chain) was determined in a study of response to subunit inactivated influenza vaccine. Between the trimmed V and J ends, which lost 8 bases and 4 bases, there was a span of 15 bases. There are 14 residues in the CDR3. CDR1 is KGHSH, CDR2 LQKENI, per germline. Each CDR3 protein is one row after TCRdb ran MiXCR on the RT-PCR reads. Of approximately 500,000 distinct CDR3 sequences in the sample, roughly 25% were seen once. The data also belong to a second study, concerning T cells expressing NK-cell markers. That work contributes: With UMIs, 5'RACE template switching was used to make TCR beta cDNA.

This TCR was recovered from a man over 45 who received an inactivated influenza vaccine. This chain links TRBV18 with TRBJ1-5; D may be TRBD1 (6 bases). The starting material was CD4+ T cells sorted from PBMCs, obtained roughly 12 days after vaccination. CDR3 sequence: CASTINRENQPQHF. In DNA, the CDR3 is TGTGCCAGCACCATCAACAGGGAGAATCAGCCCCAGCATTTT.